The entry below describes one TCR beta chain. Its antigen is unidentified. This sample stems from a study of T cell responses to AZD1222 COVID-19 vaccine. Study at large: Pooled samples include second doses given at about 4 or 12 weeks.

The CDR3 is 14 amino acids. The germline V gene encodes CDR1 SGHDT and CDR2 YYEEEE. With V trimmed by 5 bases and J by 5 bases, 8 bases remained unmatched. Overall study results and limits: CD4 TCRs linked to vaccination spanned spike, dominating at 160-218 and 743-854. Repertoires were obtained solely post-peak T cell response.

Here immunoSEQ multiplex PCR was the method, and the copy in TCRdb shows in-frame clones only, minus some. The sample gives 65,000 to 80,000 clones, about 88% of which show up once; approximately 4.2% is in the top ten. The TCR sequence derives from an adult in good health. The source material was peripheral blood, sampled on day 0 of AZD1222 vaccination. The gene calls are TRBV5-6 and TRBJ1-1; TRBD1 matches at 8 bases. CDR3 DNA: TGTGCCAGCAGGCTCCAGGGGGCGCTAACTGAAGCTTTCTTT. It codes for CASRLQGALTEAFF.